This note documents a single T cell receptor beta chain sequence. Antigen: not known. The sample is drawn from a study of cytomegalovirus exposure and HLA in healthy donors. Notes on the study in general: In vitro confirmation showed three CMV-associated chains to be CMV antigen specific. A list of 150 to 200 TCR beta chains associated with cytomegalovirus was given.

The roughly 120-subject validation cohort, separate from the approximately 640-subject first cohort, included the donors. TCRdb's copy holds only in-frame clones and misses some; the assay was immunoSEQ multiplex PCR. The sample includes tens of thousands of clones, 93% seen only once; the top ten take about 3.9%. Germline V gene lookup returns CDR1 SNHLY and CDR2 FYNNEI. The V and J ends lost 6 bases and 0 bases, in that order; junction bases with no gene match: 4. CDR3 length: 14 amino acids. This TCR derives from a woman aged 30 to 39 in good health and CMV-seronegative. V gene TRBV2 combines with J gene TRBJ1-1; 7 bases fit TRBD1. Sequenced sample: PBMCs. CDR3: CASRYRGMNTEAFF. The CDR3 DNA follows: TGTGCCAGCAGATACAGGGGCATGAACACTGAAGCTTTCTTT.